The sequence of this T cell receptor beta chain was determined in a study of a mutant IDH1 vaccine in newly diagnosed glioma. Across the study: Patients previously underwent radiotherapy, temozolomide, or both, and most underwent both.

Trimming cost V 6 bases and J 4 bases; bases outside gene matches: 8. Germline loops: CDR1 SNHLY, CDR2 FYNNEI. The CDR3 consists of 15 residues. About this clone itself: The target antigen is unknown.

The data were produced by immunoSEQ multiplex PCR, yet TCRdb's version contains in-frame clones alone and is incomplete. The repertoire consists of roughly 60,000 clones, with approximately 80% occurring once and the leading ten covering 6.2%. Time point of the sample: week 23, last vaccination. In every dose of vaccine, 300 ug of mutant IDH1 20-mer peptide was given alongside topical imiquimod. This specimen consisted of PBMCs, obtained from a glioma patient whose treatment included an IDH1 peptide vaccine. V usage is TRBV2 and J usage is TRBJ1-4, with 7 bases aligning to TRBD1. This TCR was sampled from a man aged 40-55 years with glioma. The CDR3 sequence is CASRTQGGYNEKLFF. The CDR3 DNA follows: TGTGCCAGCAGGACTCAGGGGGGGTATAATGAAAAACTGTTTTTT.